The 27 T cell receptor beta chains in this list originate from one sample, sequenced in a study of cytotoxic CD8 clonotypes in ibrutinib-treated CLL. Produced via immunoSEQ multiplex PCR; TCRdb's table is partial and in-frame only. This sample carries fewer than 300,000 clones, around 77% of them seen once, and the ten largest clones take around 5.1%. The sequenced sample was PBMCs, obtained at disease progression, from a patient treated with ibrutinib. The receptor source for this set is a human donor with chronic lymphocytic leukemia.

The V call is TRBV11-2, the J call TRBJ2-7, with 8 bases matching TRBD2. V lost 1 base, J lost 4 bases, and 3 bases stayed unmatched. The length of the CDR3 is 14 residues. The germline V gene has CDR1 SGHAT and CDR2 FQNNGV. As DNA, the CDR3 is TGTGCCAGCAGCTTAGCGGGAGGGCCTTACGAGCAGTACTTC. This translates into CASSLAGGPYEQYF.

The chain links TRBV10-1 to TRBJ2-3; D possibly corresponds to TRBD2 (5 bases). The germline V gene has CDR1 WNHNN and CDR2 SYGVQD (reference sequence). V shed 9 bases and J shed 5 bases, with 9 bases lying between them. There are 11 residues in the CDR3. The CDR3 bases are TGCGCCAGGGTCGAGGGAGATACGCAGTATTTT. It encodes CARVEGDTQYF.

The V gene is TRBV29-1, the J gene TRBJ1-4, with D uncertain. CDR1 SQVTM and CDR2 ANQGSEA come from the germline V gene. CDR3 length: 11 residues. V lost 7 bases and J 12 bases, leaving 15 bases between the germline ends. The CDR3 nucleotides read TGCAGCGCTAAGGACGGTGGACAACTGTTTTTT. It codes for CSAKDGGQLFF.

The rearrangement joins TRBV14 to TRBJ2-1; the D gene is possibly TRBD2 (6 bases). The V gene lost 4 bases and the J gene lost 13 bases, with 8 bases spanning the gap. This CDR3 is 10 amino acids long. Germline CDR1 SGHDN, CDR2 FVKESK. CDR3 region: CASSRTTQFF. The CDR3 coding sequence is TGTGCCAGCAGCCGGACTACCCAGTTCTTC.

The V and J genes are TRBV7-9 and TRBJ1-5, with D possibly matching TRBD1 (6 bases). This CDR3 is 13 amino acids long. The germline gives CDR1 SEHNR, CDR2 FQNEAQ (reference sequence). Trimming removed 3 bases from V and 5 bases from J, with 8 bases in between. The CDR3 coding sequence is TGTGCCAGCAGCTTTCCAGGGGATCAGCCCCAGCATTTT. This gives the protein CASSFPGDQPQHF.

This chain uses TRBV7-2 with TRBJ2-2, with no clear D. CDR1 and CDR2 (germline): SGHTA, FQGNSA. The CDR3 covers 16 residues. Trimming took off 3 bases at V and 4 bases at J, with 15 bases between the two ends. CDR3: CASSFLLVWGTGELFF. In DNA, the CDR3 is TGTGCCAGCAGCTTTCTCTTGGTTTGGGGCACCGGGGAGCTGTTTTTT.

V and J are TRBV19 and TRBJ2-7; 10 nucleotides align to TRBD1. Trimming removed 6 bases from V and 5 bases from J; junction bases left unmatched: 4. The germline V gene encodes CDR1 LNHDA and CDR2 SQIVND (reference sequence). CDR3 length: 13 amino acids. CDR3 bases: TGTGCCAGTAGGGGACAGGGGCGAGACGAGCAGTACTTC. As protein: CASRGQGRDEQYF.

In its sample, this clone was seen a few times. The chain couples TRBV11-2 to TRBJ2-1, with D perhaps matching TRBD1 or TRBD2 (5 bases each). The CDR3 is 11 residues long. V lost 4 bases and J 12 bases, leaving 10 bases between the germline ends. Per the germline V gene, CDR1 is SGHAT and CDR2 is FQNNGV. The CDR3 DNA sequence: TGTGCCAGCAGCTGGGGGTTGGGGCAGTTCTTC. It codes for CASSWGLGQFF.

This clone was observed a handful of times. The chain employs TRBV29-1 and TRBJ2-1; TRBD2 matches 11 bases. V trimming: 7 bases; J trimming: 7 bases; junction bases outside the gene matches: 18. This CDR3 comprises 17 residues. Germline CDR1 is SQVTM and CDR2 is ANQGSEA. The CDR3 here is CSGLPGSGRARSNEQFF. In nucleotides, the CDR3 is TGCAGCGGCCTCCCGGGTAGCGGGAGGGCCCGGTCAAATGAGCAGTTCTTC.

In this sample, this clone turned up a few times. The genes are TRBV5-1 and TRBJ1-2, with D hard to call. Trimming cost V 4 bases and J 2 bases, with 6 bases left between them. CDR1 is SGHRS, CDR2 YFSETQ, per germline. CDR3 length equals 12 residues. CDR3 region: CASSELNYGYTF. CDR3 sequence (DNA): TGCGCCAGCAGCGAACTCAACTATGGCTACACCTTC.

J is TRBJ1-2 and V is TRBV18; 10 bases match TRBD1. J was trimmed by 2 bases and V by 3 bases; bases with no gene match: 6. Per germline, CDR1 KGHSH and CDR2 LQKENI. This CDR3 is 16 amino acids long. The CDR3: CASSPPGQGINYGYTF. DNA of the CDR3: TGTGCCAGCTCACCCCCGGGACAGGGGATAAACTATGGCTACACCTTC.

This clone has only one observation. The CDR3 nucleotides read TGTGCCAGCAGACAGGGACTGGGATTCGAGACCCAGTACTTC. Translating gives CASRQGLGFETQYF. The V and J genes are TRBV28 and TRBJ2-5; the D gene could be TRBD1 or TRBD2 (6 bases each). Trimming stripped 6 bases from V and 5 bases from J, with 16 bases between. The CDR3 length is 14 residues. Germline CDR1 reads MDHEN; CDR2 reads SYDVKM.

The chain joins TRBV7-9 to TRBJ2-3; no firm D call. Germline assignment: CDR1 SEHNR and CDR2 FQNEAQ (reference sequence). Trimming removed 4 bases at V and 9 bases at J, with 14 bases between. The CDR3 is 13 amino acids. DNA for the CDR3: TGTGCCAGCAGCTCCGCCCAACCCTCAACGCAGTATTTT. Its protein is CASSSAQPSTQYF.

The V call is TRBV2, the J call TRBJ2-7, with D uncertain. V lost 5 bases to trimming and J lost 6 bases, with 8 bases between them. Germline lookup yields CDR1 SNHLY and CDR2 FYNNEI. CDR3 length: 11 residues. This chain's CDR3 is CASSLWGEQYF. The CDR3 DNA follows: TGTGCCAGCAGTCTCTGGGGCGAGCAGTACTTC.

This clone was detected once. The rearrangement joins TRBV13 to TRBJ2-5; no firm D call. The end of the DNA fits TRBJ2-7 better, so the J call may be wrong. This CDR3 spans 14 amino acids. Germline-derived CDR1 and CDR2 are PRHDT and FYEKMQ (reference sequence). The DNA for the CDR3 is TGTGCCAGCAGCTCTATGGACGGCCTTAACGAGCAGTACTTC. Translated: CASSSMDGLNEQYF.

The chain uses TRBV18 and TRBJ1-1, with a possible D match to TRBD1 (5 bases). The CDR3 is made up of 15 amino acids. V was cut by 3 bases and J by 8 bases, with 19 bases left in between. Germline lookup yields CDR1 KGHSH and CDR2 LQKENI. The CDR3 protein is CASSPNPDSLGEAFF. The CDR3 nucleotides are TGTGCCAGCTCACCGAACCCCGACAGCCTAGGAGAAGCTTTCTTT.

This chain joins TRBV28 and TRBJ2-1; no definite D call. The CDR3 runs 16 residues. Germline CDR1 and CDR2: MDHEN and SYDVKM. V lost 1 base and J 0 bases, leaving 10 bases between the germline ends. This CDR3 is CASSLFAVSSYNEQFF. The CDR3 DNA sequence: TGTGCCAGCAGTTTATTTGCCGTGAGCTCCTACAATGAGCAGTTCTTC.

The CDR3 spells CASSLSANYGYTF. CDR3 DNA: TGTGCCAGCAGCCTTTCAGCCAACTATGGCTACACCTTC. The chain combines TRBV6-6 with TRBJ1-2; D gene uncertain. Germline V lookup: CDR1 MNHNY, CDR2 SVGAGI (reference sequence). V lost 6 bases to trimming and J lost 2 bases, with 10 bases between them. CDR3 length equals 13 residues.

This sequence joins TRBV10-3 and TRBJ2-1; 13 positions agree with TRBD2. Germline V lookup: CDR1 ENHRY, CDR2 SYGVKD. Trimming took 3 bases from V and 8 from J; bases not matched to a gene: 7. This CDR3 contains 16 residues. The CDR3 spells CAISERTSGSGDEQFF. Here the CDR3 DNA reads TGTGCCATCAGTGAAAGGACTAGCGGGAGTGGGGATGAGCAGTTCTTC.

The CDR3 DNA sequence: TGCGCCAGCACCAGAGGCGAAGAGACCCAGTACTTC. The encoded protein is CASTRGEETQYF. The chain combines TRBV5-1 with TRBJ2-5; D ambiguous. The V and J ends lost 6 bases and 3 bases respectively, with 9 bases between them. The CDR3 totals 12 residues. Germline-derived CDR1 and CDR2 are SGHRS and YFSETQ.

The genes are TRBV2 and TRBJ2-7; possibly TRBD2 for D (6 bases). This CDR3 comprises 13 residues. Trimming cost V 7 bases and J 1 base, with 11 bases left between them. Germline V gene data show CDR1 as SNHLY and CDR2 as FYNNEI. Here the CDR3 DNA reads TGTGCCAGCACCGGGGGTGGGTCCTACGAGCAGTACTTC. Encoded protein: CASTGGGSYEQYF.

The genes are TRBV11-2 and TRBJ2-7, with D perhaps TRBD2 (6 bases). Deletions cut 7 bases from V and 4 bases from J, with 17 bases between. The CDR3 extends over 14 amino acids. Germline V gives CDR1 SGHAT, CDR2 FQNNGV. Written as DNA, the CDR3 is TGTGCCAGCACCCCCTTCGGGGGATCATACGAGCAGTACTTC. Protein sequence: CASTPFGGSYEQYF.

This clone was found a few times. The genes are TRBV5-5 and TRBJ1-2, with D uncertain. Trimming took off 1 base at V and 8 bases at J, with 9 bases between the two ends. Germline V CDR1 and CDR2: SGHKS, YYEKEE (reference sequence). This CDR3 has 12 amino acids. The CDR3 here is CASSLFGIGYTF. The CDR3, as DNA: TGTGCCAGCAGCTTGTTCGGGATCGGCTACACCTTC.

This chain connects TRBV28 to TRBJ1-2; weak D call: TRBD1 (6 bases). The CDR3 length is 15 residues. V lost 7 bases and J lost 2, with 17 bases in between. Germline CDR1 MDHEN, CDR2 SYDVKM. The CDR3 is CASTGRLGGNYGYTF. CDR3 coding DNA: TGTGCCAGCACGGGCCGGTTGGGGGGCAACTATGGCTACACCTTC.

The chain has TRBV6-5 and TRBJ2-1, with D perhaps matching TRBD2 (6 bases). The CDR3 runs to 14 residues. From germline, CDR1 is MNHEY and CDR2 SVGAGI. Trimming pared 6 bases from V and 15 bases from J, leaving 24 bases between. The CDR3 is CASSRGIRDQRRFF. The DNA of the CDR3 is TGTGCCAGCAGCCGGGGGATACGGGACCAGCGACGGTTCTTC.

J is TRBJ2-7 and V is TRBV5-6; D is perhaps TRBD2 (5 bases). V lost 2 bases and J lost 7, with 19 bases in between. This CDR3 has 15 amino acids. Germline CDR1 reads SGHDT; CDR2 reads YYEEEE. The CDR3 DNA reads TGTGCCAGCAGCTTACGGGGTGTCTATCTGAGGGAGCAGTACTTC. Translated, it gives CASSLRGVYLREQYF.

This clone was detected once. This chain links TRBV19 with TRBJ2-3; the D is unclear. The V end lost 3 bases, the J end lost 5 bases, and 12 bases lay between the germline ends. Per the germline V gene, CDR1 is LNHDA and CDR2 is SQIVND (reference sequence). The CDR3 is 14 residues long. The chain's CDR3 is CASSISRAGDTQYF. The CDR3 bases are TGTGCCAGTAGTATTTCCCGGGCTGGAGATACGCAGTATTTT.